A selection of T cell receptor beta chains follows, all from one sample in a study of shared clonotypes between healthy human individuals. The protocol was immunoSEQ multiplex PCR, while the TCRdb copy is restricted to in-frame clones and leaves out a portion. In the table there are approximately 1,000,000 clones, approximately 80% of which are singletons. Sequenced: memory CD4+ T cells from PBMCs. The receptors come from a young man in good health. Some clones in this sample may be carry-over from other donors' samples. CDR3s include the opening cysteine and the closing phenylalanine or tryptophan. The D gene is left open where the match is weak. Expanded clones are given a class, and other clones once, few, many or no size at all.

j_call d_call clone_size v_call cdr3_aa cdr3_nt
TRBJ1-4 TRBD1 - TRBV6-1 CASTELPGQANEKLFF TGTGCCAGCACTGAATTACCGGGACAGGCTAATGAAAAACTGTTTTTT
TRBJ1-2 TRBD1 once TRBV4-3 CASSLEQGAGYGYTF TGCGCCAGCAGCCTAGAACAGGGGGCAGGGTATGGCTACACCTTC
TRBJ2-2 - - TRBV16 CASSQSSPTGELFF TGTGCCAGCAGCCAATCGTCCCCCACCGGGGAGCTGTTTTTT
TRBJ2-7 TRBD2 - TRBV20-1 CSASRREEQYF TGCAGTGCTAGTAGGCGGGAGGAGCAGTACTTC
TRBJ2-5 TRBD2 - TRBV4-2 CASSPGLAGGQETQYF TGTGCCAGCAGCCCCGGACTAGCGGGGGGACAAGAGACCCAGTACTTC
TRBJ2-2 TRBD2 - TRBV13 CASSLSFRPVSLREGRNTGELFF TGTGCCAGCAGCTTATCCTTCCGACCAGTATCGTTGCGGGAGGGCCGTAACACCGGGGAGCTGTTTTTT
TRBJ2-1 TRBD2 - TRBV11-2 CASSLSALAGSYEQFF TGTGCCAGCAGCTTATCGGCACTAGCGGGAAGCTATGAGCAGTTCTTC
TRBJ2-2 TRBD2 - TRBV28 CASSLWGRAELFF TGTGCCAGCAGTTTATGGGGGAGGGCGGAGCTGTTTTTT
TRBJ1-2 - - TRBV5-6 CASSLAGGYYGYTF TGTGCCAGCAGCTTGGCTGGGGGGTACTATGGCTACACCTTC
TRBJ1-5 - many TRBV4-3 CASSQDGRGGQPQHF TGCGCCAGCAGCCAAGATGGAAGGGGAGGGCAGCCCCAGCATTTT
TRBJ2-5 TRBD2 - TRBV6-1 CASSENAGVETQYF TGTGCCAGCAGTGAAAACGCGGGAGTAGAGACCCAGTACTTC
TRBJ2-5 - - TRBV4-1 CASSQEGRGTQYF TGCGCCAGCAGCCAAGAAGGAAGGGGGACCCAGTACTTC
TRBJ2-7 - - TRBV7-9 CASSSWGQGDEQYF TGTGCCAGCAGCTCTTGGGGCCAGGGTGACGAGCAGTACTTC
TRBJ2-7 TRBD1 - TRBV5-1 CASSGQGTGYEQYF TGCGCCAGCAGCGGACAGGGGACGGGCTACGAGCAGTACTTC
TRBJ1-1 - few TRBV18 CASSPPNQDEAFF TGTGCCAGCTCACCACCGAACCAAGATGAAGCTTTCTTT
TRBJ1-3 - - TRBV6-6 CASSPRGLGNTIYF TGTGCCAGCAGCCCACGGGGACTGGGAAACACCATATATTTT
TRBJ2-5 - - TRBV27 CASSPIGGVETQYF TGTGCCAGCAGTCCCATAGGGGGGGTCGAGACCCAGTACTTC
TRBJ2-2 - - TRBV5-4 CACPANPSNTGELFF TGTGCTTGCCCGGCAAACCCTTCGAACACCGGGGAGCTGTTTTTT
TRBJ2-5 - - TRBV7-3 CASSLGPGEETQYF TGTGCCAGCAGCTTAGGGCCCGGGGAAGAGACCCAGTACTTC
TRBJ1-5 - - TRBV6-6 CASSYDRPSDQPQHF TGTGCCAGCAGTTACGATCGGCCGAGCGATCAGCCCCAGCATTTT
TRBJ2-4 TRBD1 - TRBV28 CASSPQTGGASKNIQYF TGTGCCAGCAGTCCACAAACAGGGGGCGCTTCCAAAAACATTCAGTACTTC
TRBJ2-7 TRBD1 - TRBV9 CASSVGFGQGFSEQYF TGTGCCAGCAGCGTAGGGTTTGGACAGGGGTTTTCCGAGCAGTACTTC
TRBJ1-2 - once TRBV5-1 CASSEPGTLDGYTF TGCGCCAGCAGCGAGCCGGGGACTCTTGATGGCTACACCTTC
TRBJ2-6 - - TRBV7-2 CASSVSGANVLTF TGTGCCAGCAGCGTCTCTGGGGCCAACGTCCTGACTTTC
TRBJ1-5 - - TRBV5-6 CASSSATGNQPQHF TGTGCCAGCAGCTCGGCGACAGGCAATCAGCCCCAGCATTTT
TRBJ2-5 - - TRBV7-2 CASDYTGTGAQYF TGTGCCAGCGACTACACAGGGACCGGGGCCCAGTACTTC
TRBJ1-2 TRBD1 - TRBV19 CASSMERTGSYGYTF TGTGCCAGTAGTATGGAGAGGACAGGGAGCTATGGCTACACCTTC
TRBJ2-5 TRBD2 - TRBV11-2 CASSLSASGITQYF TGTGCCAGCAGCTTATCGGCTAGCGGGATCACCCAGTACTTC
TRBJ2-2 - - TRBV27 CASSPMARANTGELFF TGTGCCAGCAGTCCCATGGCCCGTGCGAACACCGGGGAGCTGTTTTTT
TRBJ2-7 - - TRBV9 CASSVVGGIIDEQYF TGTGCCAGCAGCGTAGTAGGGGGGATAATCGACGAGCAGTACTTC
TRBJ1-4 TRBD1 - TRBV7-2 CASSWTGTGATRGEKLFF TGTGCCAGCAGCTGGACCGGGACAGGGGCTACGCGAGGGGAAAAACTGTTTTTT
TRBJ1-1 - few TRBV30 CAWDPRGTEAFF TGTGCCTGGGACCCGAGGGGCACTGAAGCTTTCTTT
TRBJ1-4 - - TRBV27 CASSYWGGGEKLFF TGTGCCAGCAGTTACTGGGGAGGGGGGGAAAAACTGTTTTTT
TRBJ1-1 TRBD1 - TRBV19 CASSRGQGRNTEAFF TGTGCCAGTAGTAGAGGACAGGGTCGGAACACTGAAGCTTTCTTT
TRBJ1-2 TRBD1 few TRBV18 CASSPQRQGAGNYGYTF TGTGCCAGCTCACCACAGAGACAGGGGGCTGGGAACTATGGCTACACCTTC
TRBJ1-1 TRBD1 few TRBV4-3 CASSQEEQGATEAFF TGCGCCAGCAGCCAAGAGGAACAGGGGGCCACTGAAGCTTTCTTT
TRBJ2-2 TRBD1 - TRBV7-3 CASSPLTGTGGFGELFF TGTGCCAGCAGCCCACTAACCGGGACAGGGGGCTTCGGGGAGCTGTTTTTT
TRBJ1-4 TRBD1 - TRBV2 CASSERGQTNEKLFF TGTGCCAGCAGTGAGAGGGGACAGACTAATGAAAAACTGTTTTTT
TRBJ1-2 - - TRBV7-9 CASSILDGLYGYTF TGTGCCAGCAGCATCCTTGACGGACTCTATGGCTACACCTTC
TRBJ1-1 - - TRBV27 CASSRGRSNTEAFF TGTGCCAGCAGCAGGGGACGGTCGAACACTGAAGCTTTCTTT
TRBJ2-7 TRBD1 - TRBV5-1 CASSPNMDRVDEQYF TGCGCCAGCAGCCCCAATATGGACAGGGTGGACGAGCAGTACTTC
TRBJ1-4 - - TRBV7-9 CASSPWVGAGFF TGTGCCAGCAGCCCCTGGGTGGGGGCAGGGTTTTTT
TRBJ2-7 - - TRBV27 CASSFSGRGVANYEQYF TGTGCCAGCAGTTTCTCGGGTAGAGGTGTCGCGAACTACGAGCAGTACTTC
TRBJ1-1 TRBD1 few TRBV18 CASSRDRGEAFF TGTGCCAGCTCACGGGACAGGGGAGAAGCTTTCTTT
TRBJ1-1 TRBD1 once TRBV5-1 CASSSMGQGAAAFF TGCGCCAGCAGCTCGATGGGGCAGGGGGCTGCAGCTTTCTTT